These 13 T cell receptor beta chains were sequenced from one sample in a study of shared clonotypes between healthy human individuals. Data came from immunoSEQ multiplex PCR; TCRdb stores just in-frame clones and leaves some out. The sample lists 550,000 to 850,000 clones; over 65% were seen once. The specimen sequenced was memory CD4+ T cells sorted from blood. Subset indicated: CD45RA-negative fraction. The receptors derive from a woman aged 30 to 39 in good health.

The genes are TRBV27 and TRBJ2-7, with TRBD2 matching over 11 bases. The V and J ends lost 3 bases and 3 bases, in that order; junction bases with no gene match: 1. This CDR3 has 14 amino acids. The germline V gene has CDR1 MNHEY and CDR2 SMNVEV (reference sequence). The CDR3 nucleotides are TGTGCCAGCAGTTTCCTAGCGGGAGGCTACGAGCAGTACTTC. This sequence encodes CASSFLAGGYEQYF.

This sequence joins TRBV27 and TRBJ2-3; TRBD2 agrees at 10 bases. This CDR3 has 15 residues. With 6 bases clipped from V and 2 bases from J, the junction kept 5 bases outside the gene matches. Per germline, CDR1 MNHEY and CDR2 SMNVEV (reference sequence). The CDR3 is CASSTLAGSTDTQYF. CDR3 coding DNA: TGTGCCAGCAGCACACTAGCGGGGTCCACAGATACGCAGTATTTT.

V and J are TRBV28 and TRBJ1-2, with D maybe TRBD1 (5 bases). This CDR3 comprises 12 residues. Germline values: CDR1 MDHEN, CDR2 SYDVKM. The V end was cut by 8 bases, the J end by 1 base, with 8 bases between. The CDR3 coding sequence is TGTGCCAGCGCAGGGCGTAACTATGGCTACACCTTC. This translates into CASAGRNYGYTF.

This clone has just one count. The chain carries TRBV5-5 and TRBJ1-5; TRBD1 is a possible D gene (6 bases). This CDR3 comprises 15 residues. Germline lookup yields CDR1 SGHKS and CDR2 YYEKEE (reference sequence). V lost 1 base to trimming and J lost 7 bases, with 15 bases between them. CDR3 bases: TGTGCCAGCAGCTTGCAGGTATCGGGGGGCCAGCCCCAGCATTTT. Protein sequence: CASSLQVSGGQPQHF.

This chain joins TRBV28 and TRBJ1-5, with 9 nucleotides matching TRBD1. CDR1 and CDR2 (germline): MDHEN, SYDVKM. This CDR3 comprises 16 residues. The J segment lost 2 bases and the V segment lost 6 bases, leaving 8 bases of the junction unmatched. For the CDR3, the DNA is TGTGCCAGCAGCGGACAGGGGTGGCGAGGCAATCAGCCCCAGCATTTT. This codes for CASSGQGWRGNQPQHF. Variable domain in full (rest from reference TRBV28 and TRBJ1-5): DVKVTQSSRYLVKRTGEKVFLECVQDMDHENMFWYRQDPGLGLRLIYFSYDVKMKEKGDIPEGYSVSREKKERFSLILESASTNQTSMYLCASSGQGWRGNQPQHFGDGTRLSIL.

The chain recombines TRBV5-1 with TRBJ1-1; no clear D gene. CDR3 length: 13 residues. Deletions cut 0 bases from V and 4 bases from J, with 7 bases between. From germline, CDR1 is SGHRS and CDR2 YFSETQ. Here the CDR3 DNA reads TGCGCCAGCAGCTTGGAGGGATCCACTGAAGCTTTCTTT. Residues: CASSLEGSTEAFF.

The chain carries TRBV23-1 and TRBJ1-1; D gene ambiguous. TRBV23-1 is placed among ORFs of uncertain function. V dropped 11 bases and J dropped 2 bases, with 12 bases sitting between them. The CDR3 is 12 residues long. CDR3 in DNA: TGCGCCCCCGTTGGGCGAAACACTGAAGCTTTCTTT. Its translation is CAPVGRNTEAFF.

The chain employs TRBV4-1 and TRBJ2-5, with 10 bases fitting TRBD2. The CDR3 loop spans 17 amino acids. The V gene end was trimmed by 0 bases and the J gene end by 4 bases; junction bases not matched to a gene: 8. CDR1 and CDR2 (germline): MGHRA, YSYEKL. The CDR3 spells CASSQDFWTSGGETQYF. The DNA of the CDR3 is TGCGCCAGCAGCCAAGATTTCTGGACTAGCGGAGGAGAGACCCAGTACTTC.

This chain joins TRBV7-9 and TRBJ2-5; 10 bases are shared with TRBD2. The tail of the sequence fits TRBJ2-7 better, so the J call may be wrong. The CDR3 is 15 amino acids. The germline V gene has CDR1 SEHNR and CDR2 FQNEAQ (reference sequence). The CDR3 DNA sequence: TGTGCCAGCAGCTACTTAGCGGGAGGATCCTACGAGCAGTACTTC. This codes for CASSYLAGGSYEQYF.

The V and J genes are TRBV28 and TRBJ2-4; TRBD2 matches at 7 bases. There are 15 residues in the CDR3. V gave up 4 bases and J gave up 4 bases; unmatched junction bases: 7. Germline assignment: CDR1 MDHEN and CDR2 SYDVKM. CDR3 coding DNA: TGTGCCAGCAGTTCCCCCGCGGGGGTTAAAAACATTCAGTACTTC. It yields the protein CASSSPAGVKNIQYF.

This clone turned up a few times. This rearrangement joins TRBV7-2 to TRBJ2-1; no firm D call. The CDR3 covers 17 residues. V lost 1 base and J lost 4, with 17 bases in between. CDR1 and CDR2 (germline): SGHTA, FQGNSA. CDR3: CASSLDSGMGGYNEQFF. The CDR3 bases are TGTGCCAGCAGCTTAGACAGTGGGATGGGCGGATACAATGAGCAGTTCTTC.

This clone was observed a few times. The gene calls are TRBV5-1 and TRBJ2-1, with D tentatively TRBD2 (7 bases). The CDR3 loop spans 15 amino acids. CDR1 and CDR2 from the germline V gene are SGHRS and YFSETQ. Trimming cost V 4 bases and J 3 bases, with 14 bases left between them. For the CDR3, the DNA is TGCGCCAGCAGCCCGGCGGGGGCCCTCTACAATGAGCAGTTCTTC. It codes for CASSPAGALYNEQFF.

V and J are TRBV28 and TRBJ2-1; perhaps TRBD1 as D (5 bases). CDR3 length: 14 residues. V was pared by 2 bases and J by 5 bases, with 10 bases between. The V gene's germline CDR1 is MDHEN and CDR2 SYDVKM. This chain's CDR3 is CASSLLGRHNEQFF. CDR3 DNA: TGTGCCAGCAGTTTACTGGGGCGCCACAATGAGCAGTTCTTC.